One T cell receptor (beta chain) is described in this entry. V dropped 2 bases and J dropped 3 bases, with 13 bases sitting between them. Per germline, CDR1 MNHNY and CDR2 SVGAGI (reference sequence). The CDR3 length is 15 residues. The data belong to a study of siplizumab effects on memory and regulatory T cells. Data came from immunoSEQ multiplex PCR; TCRdb stores just in-frame clones and leaves some out. The sample includes about 94,000 clones, approximately 95% of them seen just once. Sequencing input: non-Treg CD4+ T cells sorted from blood. The receptor comes from a human donor in good health. The gene calls are TRBV6-6 and TRBJ1-1; the D gene is possibly TRBD1 (5 bases). CDR3 region: CASSYTPRGDTEAFF. Written as DNA, the CDR3 is TGTGCCAGCAGTTACACGCCGCGGGGGGACACTGAAGCTTTCTTT.